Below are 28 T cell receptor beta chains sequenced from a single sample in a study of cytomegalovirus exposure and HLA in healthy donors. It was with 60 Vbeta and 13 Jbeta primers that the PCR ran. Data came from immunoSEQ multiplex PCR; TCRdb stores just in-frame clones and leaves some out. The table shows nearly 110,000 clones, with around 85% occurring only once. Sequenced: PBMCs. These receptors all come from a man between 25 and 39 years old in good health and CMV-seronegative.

This chain's CDR3 is CAWGTGGTQPQHF. CDR3 nucleotides: TGTGCCTGGGGTACAGGGGGCACTCAGCCCCAGCATTTT. The chain uses TRBV30 and TRBJ1-5, with 9 bases lining up with TRBD1. After removal of 5 bases from V and 6 bases from J, the junction contained 5 bases not matched to a gene. Germline CDR1 and CDR2: GTSNPN and SVGIG (reference sequence). This CDR3 is built from 13 residues.

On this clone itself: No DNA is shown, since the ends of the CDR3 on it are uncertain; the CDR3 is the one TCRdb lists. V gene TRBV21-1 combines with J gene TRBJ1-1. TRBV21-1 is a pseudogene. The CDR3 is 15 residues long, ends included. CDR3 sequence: CASSSSVAGGTEAFF.

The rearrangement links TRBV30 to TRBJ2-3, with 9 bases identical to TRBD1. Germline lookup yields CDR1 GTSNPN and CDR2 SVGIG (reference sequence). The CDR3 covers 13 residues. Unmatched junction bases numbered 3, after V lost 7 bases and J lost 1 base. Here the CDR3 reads CASWDRGTDTQYF. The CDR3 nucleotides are TGTGCCTCCTGGGACAGGGGCACAGATACGCAGTATTTT.

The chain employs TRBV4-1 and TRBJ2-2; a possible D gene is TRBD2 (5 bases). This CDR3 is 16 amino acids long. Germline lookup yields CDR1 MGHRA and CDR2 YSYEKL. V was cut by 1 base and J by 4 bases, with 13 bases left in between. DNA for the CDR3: TGCGCCAGCAGCCAAGTGCGGGCCCCCCCCACCGGGGAGCTGTTTTTT. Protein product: CASSQVRAPPTGELFF.

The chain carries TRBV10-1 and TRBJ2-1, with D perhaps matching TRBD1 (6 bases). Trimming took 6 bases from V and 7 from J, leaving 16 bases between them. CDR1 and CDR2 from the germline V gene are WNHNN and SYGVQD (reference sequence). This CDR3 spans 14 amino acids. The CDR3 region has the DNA TGCGCCAGCAGCACCGGGACACTAAAGAATGAGCAGTTCTTC. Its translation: CASSTGTLKNEQFF.

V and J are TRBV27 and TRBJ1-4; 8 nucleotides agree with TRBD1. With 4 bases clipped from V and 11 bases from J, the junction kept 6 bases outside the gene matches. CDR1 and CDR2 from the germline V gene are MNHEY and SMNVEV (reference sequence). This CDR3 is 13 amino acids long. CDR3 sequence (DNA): TGTGCCAGCAGTTCCCGGACAGGGTCGAAACTGTTTTTT. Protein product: CASSSRTGSKLFF. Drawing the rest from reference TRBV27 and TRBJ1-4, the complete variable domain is EAQVTQNPRYLITVTGKKLTVTCSQNMNHEYMSWYRQDPGLGLRQIYYSMNVEVTDKGDVPEGYKVSRKEKRNFPLILESPSPNQTSLYFCASSSRTGSKLFFGSGTQLSVL.

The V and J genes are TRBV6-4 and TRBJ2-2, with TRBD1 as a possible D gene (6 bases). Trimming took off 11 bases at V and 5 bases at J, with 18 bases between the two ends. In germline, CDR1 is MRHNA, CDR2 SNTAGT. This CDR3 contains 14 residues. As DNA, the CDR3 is TGTGCCGACAGGATTTTTAAGGGAACCGGGGAGCTGTTTTTT. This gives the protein CADRIFKGTGELFF.

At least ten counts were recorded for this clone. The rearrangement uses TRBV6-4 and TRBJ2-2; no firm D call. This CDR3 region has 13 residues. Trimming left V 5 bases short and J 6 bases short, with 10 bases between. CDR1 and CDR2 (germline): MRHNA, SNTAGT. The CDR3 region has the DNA TGTGCCAGCAGTCTAAGTAATTCCGGGGAGCTGTTTTTT. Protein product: CASSLSNSGELFF.

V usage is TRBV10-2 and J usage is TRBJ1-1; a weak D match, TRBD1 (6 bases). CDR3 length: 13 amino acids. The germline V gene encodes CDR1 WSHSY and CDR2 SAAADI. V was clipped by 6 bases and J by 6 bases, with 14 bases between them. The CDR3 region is CASRYREWPEAFF. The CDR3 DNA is TGCGCCAGCAGGTACAGGGAATGGCCTGAAGCTTTCTTT.

The CDR3 DNA follows: TGTGCCAGCAGCTCCCCTCTGGGGGGAGCCCCCTACGAGCAGTACTTC. This translates into CASSSPLGGAPYEQYF. The V call is TRBV11-2, the J call TRBJ2-7; maybe TRBD2 (6 bases). CDR1 and CDR2 from the germline V gene are SGHAT and FQNNGV. This CDR3 spans 16 amino acids. V was pared by 4 bases and J by 2 bases, with 18 bases between. Looking up the rest from reference TRBV11-2 and TRBJ2-7 gives the full variable domain: EAGVAQSPRYKIIEKRQSVAFWCNPISGHATLYWYQQILGQGPKLLIQFQNNGVVDDSQLPKDRFSAERLKGVDSTLKIQPAKLEDSAVYLCASSSPLGGAPYEQYFGPGTRLTVT.

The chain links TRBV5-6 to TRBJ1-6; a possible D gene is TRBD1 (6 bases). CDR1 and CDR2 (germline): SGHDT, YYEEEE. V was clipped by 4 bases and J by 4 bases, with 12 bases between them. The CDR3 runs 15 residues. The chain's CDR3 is CASSPGGAYNSPLHF. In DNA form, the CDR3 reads TGTGCCAGCAGCCCGGGGGGGGCGTATAATTCACCCCTCCACTTT.

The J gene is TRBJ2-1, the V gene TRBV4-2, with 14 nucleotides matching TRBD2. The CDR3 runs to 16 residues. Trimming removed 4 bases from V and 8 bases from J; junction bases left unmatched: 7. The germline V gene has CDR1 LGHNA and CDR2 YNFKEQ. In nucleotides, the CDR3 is TGTGCCAGCAGCCCGGGGACTAGCGGGAGCCTCGATGAGCAGTTCTTC. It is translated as CASSPGTSGSLDEQFF.

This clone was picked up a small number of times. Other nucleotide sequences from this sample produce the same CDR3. As DNA, the CDR3 is TGTGCCAGCAGTGAAAGCCAGGGGGCAATTCAGCCCCAGCATTTT. It yields the protein CASSESQGAIQPQHF. This sequence joins TRBV6-1 and TRBJ1-5, with TRBD1 matching 8 bases. Germline lookup yields CDR1 MNHNS and CDR2 SASEGT. The ends lost 2 bases at V and 6 bases at J; junction bases unmatched: 6. This CDR3 comprises 15 residues.

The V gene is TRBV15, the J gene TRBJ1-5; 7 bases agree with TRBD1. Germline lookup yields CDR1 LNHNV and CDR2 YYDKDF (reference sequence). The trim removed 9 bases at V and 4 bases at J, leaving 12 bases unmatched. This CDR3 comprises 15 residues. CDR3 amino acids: CATRRGQNPNQPQHF. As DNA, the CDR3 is TGTGCCACTAGGAGGGGGCAGAATCCGAATCAGCCCCAGCATTTT. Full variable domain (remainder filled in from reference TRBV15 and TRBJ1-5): DAMVIQNPRYQVTQFGKPVTLSCSQTLNHNVMYWYQQKSSQAPKLLFHYYDKDFNNEADTPDNFQSRRPNTSFCFLDIRSPGLGDTAMYLCATRRGQNPNQPQHFGDGTRLSIL.

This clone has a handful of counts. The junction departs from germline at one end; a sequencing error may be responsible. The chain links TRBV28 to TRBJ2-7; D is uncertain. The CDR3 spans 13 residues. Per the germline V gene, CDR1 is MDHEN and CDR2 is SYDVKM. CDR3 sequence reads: CASSFIDSSEQYF. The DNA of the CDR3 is TGTGCCAGCAGTTTTATAGACTCCTCCGAGCAGTACTTC.

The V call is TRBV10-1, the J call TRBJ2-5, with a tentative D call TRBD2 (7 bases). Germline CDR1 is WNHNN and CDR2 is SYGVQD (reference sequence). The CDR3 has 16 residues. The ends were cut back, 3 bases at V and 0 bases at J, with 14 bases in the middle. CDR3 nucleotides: TGCGCCAGCAGTGACCGGACTAGGGGGGACCAAGAGACCCAGTACTTC. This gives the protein CASSDRTRGDQETQYF.

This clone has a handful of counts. CDR3 nucleotides: TGTGCCAGCTCCAGGGACGGGAGCGGCTACGAGCAGTACTTC. Residues: CASSRDGSGYEQYF. This rearrangement joins TRBV6-5 to TRBJ2-7, with TRBD2 as a possible D gene (6 bases). Germline CDR1 and CDR2: MNHEY and SVGAGI. V lost 8 bases and J 3 bases, leaving 17 bases between the germline ends. There are 14 residues in the CDR3.

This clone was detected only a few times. CDR3 amino acids: CASSLAGGGYNEQFF. CDR3 DNA: TGTGCCAGCAGTTTAGCGGGCGGGGGGTACAATGAGCAGTTCTTC. This chain uses TRBV6-5 with TRBJ2-1; 8 bases agree with TRBD2. Germline assignment: CDR1 MNHEY and CDR2 SVGAGI. Germline trimming cut 4 bases from V and 4 bases from J; bases unmatched to any gene: 6. The CDR3 runs 15 residues.

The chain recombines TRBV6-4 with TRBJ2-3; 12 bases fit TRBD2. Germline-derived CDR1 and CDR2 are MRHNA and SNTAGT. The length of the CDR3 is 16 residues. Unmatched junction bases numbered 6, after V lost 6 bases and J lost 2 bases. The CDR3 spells CASSPSGGESTDTQYF. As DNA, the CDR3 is TGTGCCAGCAGCCCTAGCGGGGGGGAGTCCACAGATACGCAGTATTTT.

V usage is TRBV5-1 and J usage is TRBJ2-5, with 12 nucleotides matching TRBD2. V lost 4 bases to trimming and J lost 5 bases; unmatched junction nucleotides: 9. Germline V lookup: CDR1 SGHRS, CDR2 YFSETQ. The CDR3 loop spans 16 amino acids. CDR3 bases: TGCGCCAGCAGCCAAGGACTAGCGGGGAGGTGGGAGACCCAGTACTTC. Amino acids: CASSQGLAGRWETQYF.

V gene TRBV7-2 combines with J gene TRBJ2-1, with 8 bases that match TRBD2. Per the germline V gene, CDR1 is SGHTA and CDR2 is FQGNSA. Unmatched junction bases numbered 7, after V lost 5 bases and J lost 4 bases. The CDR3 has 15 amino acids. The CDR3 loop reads CASSARGGGYNEQFF. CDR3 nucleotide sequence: TGTGCCAGCAGCGCGAGGGGCGGGGGGTACAATGAGCAGTTCTTC.

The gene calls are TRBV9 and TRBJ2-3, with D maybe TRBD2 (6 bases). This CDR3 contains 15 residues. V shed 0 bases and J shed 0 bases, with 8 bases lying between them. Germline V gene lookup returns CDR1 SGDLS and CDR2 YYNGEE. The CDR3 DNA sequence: TGTGCCAGCAGCGTAGTTGGGACTAGCACAGATACGCAGTATTTT. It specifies CASSVVGTSTDTQYF.

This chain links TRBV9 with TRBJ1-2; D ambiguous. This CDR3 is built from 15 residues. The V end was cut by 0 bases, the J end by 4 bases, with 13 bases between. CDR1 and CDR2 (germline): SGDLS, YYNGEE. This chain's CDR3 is CASSVATVGGYGYTF. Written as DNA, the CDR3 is TGTGCCAGCAGCGTAGCTACGGTCGGCGGCTATGGCTACACCTTC.

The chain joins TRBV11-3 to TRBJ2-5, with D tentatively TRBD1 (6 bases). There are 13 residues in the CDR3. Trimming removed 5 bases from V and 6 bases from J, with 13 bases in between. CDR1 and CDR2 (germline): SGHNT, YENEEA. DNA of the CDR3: TGTGCCAGCAGCGTAGCGTGGGACAAGACCCAGTACTTC. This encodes CASSVAWDKTQYF.

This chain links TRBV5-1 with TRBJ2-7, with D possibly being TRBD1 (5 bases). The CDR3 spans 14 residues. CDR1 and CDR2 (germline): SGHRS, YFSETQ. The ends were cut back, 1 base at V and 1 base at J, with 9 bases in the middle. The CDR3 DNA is TGCGCCAGCAGCTTGTCAGGGCGGTCCTACGAGCAGTACTTC. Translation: CASSLSGRSYEQYF.

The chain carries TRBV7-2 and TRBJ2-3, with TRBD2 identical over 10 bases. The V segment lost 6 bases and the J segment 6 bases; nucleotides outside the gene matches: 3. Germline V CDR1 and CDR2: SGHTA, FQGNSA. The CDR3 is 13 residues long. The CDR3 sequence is CASRSSGRDTQYF. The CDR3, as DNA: TGTGCCAGCAGGAGTAGCGGGAGGGATACGCAGTATTTT.

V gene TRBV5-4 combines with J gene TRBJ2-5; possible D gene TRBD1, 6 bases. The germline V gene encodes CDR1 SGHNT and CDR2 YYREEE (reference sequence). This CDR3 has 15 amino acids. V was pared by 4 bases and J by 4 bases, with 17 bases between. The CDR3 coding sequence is TGTGCCAGCAGCCAGACCGGACAGAGGGGAGAGACCCAGTACTTC. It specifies CASSQTGQRGETQYF.

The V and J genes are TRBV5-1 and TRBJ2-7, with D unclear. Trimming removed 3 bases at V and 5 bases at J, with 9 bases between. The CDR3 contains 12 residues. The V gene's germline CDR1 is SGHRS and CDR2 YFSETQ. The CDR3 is CASSSAGDEQYF. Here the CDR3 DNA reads TGCGCCAGCAGCTCCGCAGGTGACGAGCAGTACTTC.